Listed below are T cell receptor beta chains from one sample, sequenced in a study of CD8 T cells in Susac syndrome. TCRdb called the immunoSEQ multiplex PCR reads again in MiXCR, with one record for every CDR3 protein. Among about 120,000 distinct CDR3 sequences listed, roughly 94% were seen once. Source material: CD4+ T cells from PBMCs. The source of these receptors is a human donor in good health. CDR3s include the opening cysteine and the closing phenylalanine or tryptophan. A D gene is named only where the DNA matches it firmly. Clone sizes are given selectively: once, few, many, or a class where the clone is expanded.

TRBV7-3,few,TRBJ2-5,TRBD2,TGTGCCAGCAGCAGTACTAGCGGGAGAGGAGAGACCCAGTACTTC,CASSSTSGRGETQYF
TRBV12-3/TRBV12-4,-,TRBJ1-2,TRBD1,TGTGCCAGCAGCCTCTCACAGGGGGCGAGAGGCTACACCTTC,CASSLSQGARGYTF
TRBV12-3/TRBV12-4,-,TRBJ2-1,TRBD2,TGTGCCAGCAGACCCGACAGCGGGGGGCAGTTCTTC,CASRPDSGGQFF
TRBV19,once,TRBJ1-1,TRBD1,TGTGCCAGTAGTGGACACGGGACAGGAGTTAACACTGAAGCTTTCTTT,CASSGHGTGVNTEAFF
TRBV21-1,-,TRBJ2-7,-,TGTGCCAGCAGCAAAGATCTCGGCGAGCAGTACTTC,CASSKDLGEQYF
TRBV27,-,TRBJ2-1,-,TGTGCCAGCAGGGGGGTCGTAGGGAATGAGCAGTTCTTC,CASRGVVGNEQFF
TRBV4-2,-,TRBJ2-1,TRBD2,TGTGCCAGCAGCCAAGAGGGACTAGAAATGTTCAATGAGCAGTTCTTC,CASSQEGLEMFNEQFF
TRBV7-3,-,TRBJ2-1,TRBD2,TGTGCCAGCAGCCAGAGGACTAGCGGGAGGCATGAGCAGTTCTTC,CASSQRTSGRHEQFF
TRBV2,-,TRBJ2-2,-,TGTGCCAGCAGCTTACAGGGCATCGGGGAGCTGTTTTTT,CASSLQGIGELFF
TRBV7-8,-,TRBJ2-7,-,TGTGCCAGCAGCTTAGTAGCCGGCGAGCAGTACTTC,CASSLVAGEQYF